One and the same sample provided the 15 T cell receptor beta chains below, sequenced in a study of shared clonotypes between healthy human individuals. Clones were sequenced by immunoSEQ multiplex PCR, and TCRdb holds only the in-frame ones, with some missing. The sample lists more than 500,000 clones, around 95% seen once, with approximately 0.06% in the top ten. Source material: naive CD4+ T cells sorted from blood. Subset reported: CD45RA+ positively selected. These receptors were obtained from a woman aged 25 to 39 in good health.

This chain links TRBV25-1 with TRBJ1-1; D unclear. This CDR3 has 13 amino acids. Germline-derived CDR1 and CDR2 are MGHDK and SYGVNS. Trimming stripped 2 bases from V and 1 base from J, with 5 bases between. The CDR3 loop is CASSEGRNTEAFF. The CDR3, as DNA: TGTGCCAGCAGTGAAGGCAGGAACACTGAAGCTTTCTTT.

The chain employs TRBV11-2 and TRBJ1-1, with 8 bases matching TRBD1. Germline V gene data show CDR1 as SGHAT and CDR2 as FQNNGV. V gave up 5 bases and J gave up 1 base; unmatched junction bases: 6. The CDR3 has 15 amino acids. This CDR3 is CASSHRQGANTEAFF. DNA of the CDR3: TGTGCCAGCAGCCATCGGCAGGGGGCGAACACTGAAGCTTTCTTT. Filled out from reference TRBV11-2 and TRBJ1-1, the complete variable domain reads EAGVAQSPRYKIIEKRQSVAFWCNPISGHATLYWYQQILGQGPKLLIQFQNNGVVDDSQLPKDRFSAERLKGVDSTLKIQPAKLEDSAVYLCASSHRQGANTEAFFGQGTRLTVV.

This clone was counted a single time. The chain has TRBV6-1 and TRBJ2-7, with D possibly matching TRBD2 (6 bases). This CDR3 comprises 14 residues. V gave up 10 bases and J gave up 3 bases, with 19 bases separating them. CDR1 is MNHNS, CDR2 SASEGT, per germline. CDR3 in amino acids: CATQYERARYEQYF. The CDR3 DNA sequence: TGTGCCACCCAATACGAGCGGGCCCGCTACGAGCAGTACTTC.

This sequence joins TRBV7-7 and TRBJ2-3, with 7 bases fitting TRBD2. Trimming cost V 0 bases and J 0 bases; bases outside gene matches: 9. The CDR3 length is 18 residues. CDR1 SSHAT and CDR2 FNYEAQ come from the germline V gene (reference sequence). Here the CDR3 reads CASSLAGTAGPSTDTQYF. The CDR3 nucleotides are TGTGCCAGCAGCTTAGCGGGTACAGCGGGACCTAGCACAGATACGCAGTATTTT.

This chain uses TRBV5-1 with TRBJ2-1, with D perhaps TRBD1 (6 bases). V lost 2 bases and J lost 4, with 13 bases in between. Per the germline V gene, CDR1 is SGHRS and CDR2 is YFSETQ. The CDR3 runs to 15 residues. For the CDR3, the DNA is TGCGCCAGCAGCTTATCGTCAGGGGCATACAATGAGCAGTTCTTC. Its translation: CASSLSSGAYNEQFF.

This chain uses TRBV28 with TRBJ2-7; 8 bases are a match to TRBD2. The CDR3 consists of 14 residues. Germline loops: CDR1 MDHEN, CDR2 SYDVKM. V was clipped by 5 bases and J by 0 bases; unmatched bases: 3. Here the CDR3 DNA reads TGTGCCAGCAGTGAAGCGGGAGTCTCCTACGAGCAGTACTTC. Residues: CASSEAGVSYEQYF.

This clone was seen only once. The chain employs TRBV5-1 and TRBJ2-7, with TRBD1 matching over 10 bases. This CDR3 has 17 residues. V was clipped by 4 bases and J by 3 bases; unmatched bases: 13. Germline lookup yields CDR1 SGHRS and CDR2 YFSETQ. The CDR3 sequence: CASSLTLGTGVRYEQYF. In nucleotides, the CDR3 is TGCGCCAGCAGCCTCACTCTCGGGACAGGGGTTCGCTACGAGCAGTACTTC.

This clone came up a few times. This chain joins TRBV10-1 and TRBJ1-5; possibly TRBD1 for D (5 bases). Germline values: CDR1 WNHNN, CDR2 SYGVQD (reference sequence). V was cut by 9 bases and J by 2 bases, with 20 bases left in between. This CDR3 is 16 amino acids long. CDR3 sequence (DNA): TGCGCCAGACGCCAACGGAGAGGGGATGGCAATCAGCCCCAGCATTTT. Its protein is CARRQRRGDGNQPQHF.

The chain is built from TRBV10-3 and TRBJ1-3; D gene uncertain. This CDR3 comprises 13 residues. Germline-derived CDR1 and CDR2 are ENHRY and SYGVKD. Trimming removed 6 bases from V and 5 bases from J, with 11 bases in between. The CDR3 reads CAIRLGLRNTIYF. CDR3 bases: TGTGCCATCAGACTGGGCCTGCGAAACACCATATATTTT.

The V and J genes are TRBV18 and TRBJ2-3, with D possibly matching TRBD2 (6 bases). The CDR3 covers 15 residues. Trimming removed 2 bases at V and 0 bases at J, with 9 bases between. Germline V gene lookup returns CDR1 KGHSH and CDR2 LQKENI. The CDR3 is CASSPGAGSTDTQYF. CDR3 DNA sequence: TGTGCCAGCTCACCAGGGGCGGGGAGCACAGATACGCAGTATTTT.

The CDR3 nucleotides are TGCGCCATTGTGGGGGGGATTACCTACGAGCAGTACTTC. The encoded protein is CAIVGGITYEQYF. The gene calls are TRBV10-1 and TRBJ2-7, with TRBD2 identical over 7 bases. CDR3 length: 13 residues. Per germline, CDR1 WNHNN and CDR2 SYGVQD (reference sequence). The J segment lost 2 bases and the V segment lost 10 bases, leaving 8 bases of the junction unmatched.

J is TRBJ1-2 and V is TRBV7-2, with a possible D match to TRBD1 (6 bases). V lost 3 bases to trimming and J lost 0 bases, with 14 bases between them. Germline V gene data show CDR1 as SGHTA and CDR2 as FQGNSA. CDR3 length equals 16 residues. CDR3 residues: CASSLSAGATNYGYTF. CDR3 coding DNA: TGTGCCAGCAGCTTGTCCGCGGGGGCTACTAACTATGGCTACACCTTC.

The CDR3 DNA follows: TGTGCCAGCAGGACGGACAGGGAGGGTGAAAAACTGTTTTTT. It is translated as CASRTDREGEKLFF. This chain links TRBV27 with TRBJ1-4; 8 bases fit TRBD1. The CDR3 runs 14 residues. V lost 6 bases, J lost 7 bases, and 7 bases stayed unmatched. Germline CDR1 reads MNHEY; CDR2 reads SMNVEV (reference sequence).

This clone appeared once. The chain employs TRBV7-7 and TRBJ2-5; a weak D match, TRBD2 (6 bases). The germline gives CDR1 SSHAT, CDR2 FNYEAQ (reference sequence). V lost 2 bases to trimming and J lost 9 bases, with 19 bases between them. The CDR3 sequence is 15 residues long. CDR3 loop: CASSLSLGEEVPQYF. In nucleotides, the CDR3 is TGTGCCAGCAGCTTATCTTTAGGGGAGGAGGTCCCCCAGTACTTC.

CDR3 DNA: TGTGCCAGCAGCAATCAGGATACTGAAGCTTTCTTT. Its translation is CASSNQDTEAFF. The chain links TRBV21-1 to TRBJ1-1; the D call in the table, TRBD1, was not verified against the DNA. TRBV21-1 is an annotated pseudogene. The CDR3 has 12 residues.